This entry concerns a single T cell receptor beta chain. The antigen is not known. PCR was performed using 60 Vbeta and 13 Jbeta primers. Libraries were prepared by immunoSEQ multiplex PCR; TCRdb keeps only in-frame clonotypes and omits some of them. The sample shows roughly 110,000 clones, roughly 80% of them seen only once. The data are from a study of cytomegalovirus exposure and HLA in healthy donors. Study-wide results and limits: Most of the CMV-associated TCR beta chains (in a later analysis) appeared to be HLA-restricted. For TCR beta chains, V- and J-gene trimming was later linked to a missense DCLRE1C variant. Sequencing probably produced one cluster of sequence variants that were highly shared. TCR beta sequences reportedly predicted the HLA-A and HLA-B alleles of most subjects accurately.

The sequenced material came from PBMCs. This sequence originates from a man aged 55-75 years in good health and CMV-seronegative.

CDR3 sequence (DNA): TGTGCCAGCACCTCCCGGGACACCTCCTCGGGCCTCCACTTT. This encodes CASTSRDTSSGLHF. V gene TRBV19 combines with J gene TRBJ1-6, with D tentatively TRBD1 (6 bases). Germline CDR1 reads LNHDA; CDR2 reads SQIVND (reference sequence). V gave up 9 bases and J gave up 15 bases, with 24 bases separating them. The CDR3 length is 14 residues. Full variable domain (missing parts from reference TRBV19 and TRBJ1-6): DGGITQSPKYLFRKEGQNVTLSCEQNLNHDAMYWYRQDPGQGLRLIYYSQIVNDFQKGDIAEGYSVSREKKESFPLTVTSAQKNPTAFYLCASTSRDTSSGLHFGNGTRLTVT.